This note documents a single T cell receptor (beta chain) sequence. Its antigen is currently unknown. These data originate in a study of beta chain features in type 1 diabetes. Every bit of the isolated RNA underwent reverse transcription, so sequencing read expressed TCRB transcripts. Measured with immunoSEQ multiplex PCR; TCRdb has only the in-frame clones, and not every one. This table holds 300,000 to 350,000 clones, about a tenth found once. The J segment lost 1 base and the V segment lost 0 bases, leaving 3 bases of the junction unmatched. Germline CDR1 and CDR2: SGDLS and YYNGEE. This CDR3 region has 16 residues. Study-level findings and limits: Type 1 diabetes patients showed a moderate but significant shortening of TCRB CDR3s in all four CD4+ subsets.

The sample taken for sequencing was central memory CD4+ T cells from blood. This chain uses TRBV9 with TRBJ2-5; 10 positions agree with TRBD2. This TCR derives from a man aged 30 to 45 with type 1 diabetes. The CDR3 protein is CASSVGTSGSQETQYF. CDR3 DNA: TGTGCCAGCAGCGTAGGGACTAGCGGTAGCCAAGAGACCCAGTACTTC.